The present entry profiles one T cell receptor (beta chain) with its context. Its antigen is not known. The CDR3 contains 15 residues. Between the trimmed V and J ends, which lost 3 bases and 5 bases, there was a span of 16 bases. Germline V gives CDR1 MDHEN, CDR2 SYDVKM. This entry is derived from a study of T cell repertoires in cytomegalovirus infection. TCRdb reanalysed the reads using MiXCR and keeps one entry per CDR3 protein. The data hold about 60,000 distinct CDR3 sequences, with around 34% observed a single time. Sequencing input: PBMCs, sequenced either directly or after in vitro stimulation (not recorded which). The origin of this receptor is a human donor in good health (CMV status not recorded). Some clones in this sample may be carry-over from other donors' samples. The chain couples TRBV28 to TRBJ2-5; weak D call: TRBD1 (6 bases). For the CDR3, the DNA is TGTGCCAGCAGTTTGCCCGAAACAGGGTTGGAGACCCAGTACTTC. It is translated as CASSLPETGLETQYF.